Listed below are T cell receptor beta chains from one sample, sequenced in a study of radiation and T cells in renal cell carcinoma. TCRdb's table, derived via immunoSEQ multiplex PCR, lists solely in-frame clones and lacks some. The sample lists 130,000 to 150,000 clones, around nine tenths occurring once. The input for sequencing was blood, taken from a patient whose treatment included radiotherapy and nephrectomy. These receptors came from a woman aged 45-65 years with renal cell carcinoma. CDR3s include the opening cysteine and the closing phenylalanine or tryptophan. D genes are given only for firm matches. Clone size appears in some rows only: once, few, many, or a class for an expanded clone.

D gene: .
J gene: TRBJ2-7
clone size: .
V gene: TRBV6-5
CDR3 protein: CASSYFRGSYEQYF
CDR3 DNA: TGTGCCAGCAGTTACTTCCGCGGATCCTACGAGCAGTACTTC

D gene: TRBD1
J gene: TRBJ2-1
clone size: .
V gene: TRBV5-4
CDR3 protein: CASSVDRGGSTLQFF
CDR3 DNA: TGTGCCAGCAGCGTCGACAGGGGGGGATCTACATTGCAGTTCTTC

D gene: TRBD2
J gene: TRBJ2-7
clone size: .
V gene: TRBV10-3
CDR3 protein: CAISEGSSGSSYEQYF
CDR3 DNA: TGTGCCATCAGTGAAGGTTCTAGCGGGAGTTCCTACGAGCAGTACTTC

D gene: TRBD1
J gene: TRBJ1-6
clone size: few
V gene: TRBV7-9
CDR3 protein: CASSGGQGPDRGNSPLHF
CDR3 DNA: TGTGCCAGCAGCGGCGGACAGGGGCCCGATAGAGGTAATTCACCCCTCCACTTT

D gene: .
J gene: TRBJ2-7
clone size: .
V gene: TRBV7-9
CDR3 protein: CASSSFERAYEQYF
CDR3 DNA: TGTGCCAGCAGCTCCTTTGAGCGGGCATACGAGCAGTACTTC

D gene: .
J gene: TRBJ1-2
clone size: .
V gene: TRBV19
CDR3 protein: CASSMIDRSLANYGYTF
CDR3 DNA: TGTGCCAGTAGTATGATCGACAGAAGCTTAGCTAACTATGGCTACACCTTC

D gene: .
J gene: TRBJ1-1
clone size: .
V gene: TRBV6-5
CDR3 protein: CASSYNEGGTEAFF
CDR3 DNA: TGTGCCAGCAGTTACAACGAGGGGGGCACTGAAGCTTTCTTT

D gene: TRBD1
J gene: TRBJ1-4
clone size: .
V gene: TRBV29-1
CDR3 protein: CSVRRTGGREKLFF
CDR3 DNA: TGCAGCGTCCGCAGGACAGGGGGTCGTGAAAAACTGTTTTTT

D gene: TRBD1
J gene: TRBJ1-2
clone size: .
V gene: TRBV30
CDR3 protein: CAWKWTGRGGYTF
CDR3 DNA: TGTGCCTGGAAATGGACAGGGAGAGGTGGCTACACCTTC

D gene: TRBD1
J gene: TRBJ2-7
clone size: .
V gene: TRBV5-1
CDR3 protein: CASSLYGTGGNEQYF
CDR3 DNA: TGCGCCAGCAGCTTGTATGGGACAGGGGGCAACGAGCAGTACTTC

D gene: .
J gene: TRBJ2-3
clone size: .
V gene: TRBV6-1
CDR3 protein: CASMRGLGTDTQYF
CDR3 DNA: TGTGCCAGCATGAGGGGACTTGGCACAGATACGCAGTATTTT

D gene: .
J gene: TRBJ1-2
clone size: .
V gene: TRBV6-1
CDR3 protein: CASSEYVGFNYGYTF
CDR3 DNA: TGTGCCAGCAGTGAATATGTCGGATTTAACTATGGCTACACCTTC

D gene: TRBD1
J gene: TRBJ2-7
clone size: .
V gene: TRBV6-1
CDR3 protein: CASSEQGDSYEQYF
CDR3 DNA: TGTGCCAGCAGTGAACAGGGGGACTCCTACGAGCAGTACTTC

D gene: TRBD2
J gene: TRBJ2-1
clone size: .
V gene: TRBV6-1
CDR3 protein: CASSEVAGGRNEQFF
CDR3 DNA: TGTGCCAGCAGTGAAGTGGCGGGGGGGCGTAATGAGCAGTTCTTC

D gene: .
J gene: TRBJ1-2
clone size: .
V gene: TRBV5-1
CDR3 protein: CASSARTAREDGYTF
CDR3 DNA: TGCGCCAGCAGCGCGCGGACCGCCCGTGAGGATGGCTACACCTTC

D gene: .
J gene: TRBJ2-7
clone size: .
V gene: TRBV7-2
CDR3 protein: CASSLARAVYEQYF
CDR3 DNA: TGTGCCAGCAGCTTAGCGCGAGCGGTTTACGAGCAGTACTTC

D gene: TRBD1
J gene: TRBJ1-2
clone size: .
V gene: TRBV7-2
CDR3 protein: CASSLTGDHYGYTF
CDR3 DNA: TGTGCCAGCAGCTTAACAGGGGACCACTATGGCTACACCTTC

D gene: .
J gene: TRBJ1-1
clone size: .
V gene: TRBV5-1
CDR3 protein: CASSLGSWGAAEAFF
CDR3 DNA: TGCGCCAGCAGCTTGGGCTCTTGGGGGGCGGCTGAAGCTTTCTTT

D gene: .
J gene: TRBJ2-2
clone size: .
V gene: TRBV6-5
CDR3 protein: CASSYGGTGELFF
CDR3 DNA: TGTGCCAGCAGTTATGGGGGCACCGGGGAGCTGTTTTTT

D gene: .
J gene: TRBJ1-1
clone size: .
V gene: TRBV13
CDR3 protein: CASSLRVGTEAFF
CDR3 DNA: TGTGCCAGCAGCTTAAGGGTAGGAACTGAAGCTTTCTTT

D gene: .
J gene: TRBJ1-1
clone size: .
V gene: TRBV5-1
CDR3 protein: CASSLFSRTELPNTEAFF
CDR3 DNA: TGCGCCAGCAGTTTATTTTCCCGGACCGAGCTACCGAACACTGAAGCTTTCTTT

D gene: .
J gene: TRBJ2-2
clone size: .
V gene: TRBV4-2
CDR3 protein: CASSHDETGGLTGELFF
CDR3 DNA: TGTGCCAGCAGCCACGATGAGACGGGGGGCTTGACCGGGGAGCTGTTTTTT

D gene: .
J gene: TRBJ1-1
clone size: .
V gene: TRBV6-6
CDR3 protein: CASSYDPDGNTEAFF
CDR3 DNA: TGTGCCAGCAGTTACGACCCAGACGGGAACACTGAAGCTTTCTTT

D gene: TRBD1
J gene: TRBJ1-1
clone size: .
V gene: TRBV23-1
CDR3 protein: CASSQPGTGGRDTEAFF
CDR3 DNA: TGCGCCAGCAGTCAACCCGGGACAGGGGGCAGGGACACTGAAGCTTTCTTT

D gene: TRBD1
J gene: TRBJ2-2
clone size: .
V gene: TRBV7-2
CDR3 protein: CASSQTGGGNTGELFF
CDR3 DNA: TGTGCCAGCAGCCAGACAGGGGGCGGGAACACCGGGGAGCTGTTTTTT

D gene: .
J gene: TRBJ2-2
clone size: .
V gene: TRBV6-5
CDR3 protein: CASSYRDPRTGELFF
CDR3 DNA: TGTGCCAGCAGTTATCGGGACCCGAGAACCGGGGAGCTGTTTTTT

D gene: TRBD1
J gene: TRBJ1-5
clone size: .
V gene: TRBV19
CDR3 protein: CASKDRGSNQPQHF
CDR3 DNA: TGTGCCAGTAAAGACAGGGGCAGCAATCAGCCCCAGCATTTT

D gene: .
J gene: TRBJ1-1
clone size: .
V gene: TRBV18
CDR3 protein: CASSPPGLEAFF
CDR3 DNA: TGTGCCAGCTCACCACCAGGACTTGAAGCTTTCTTT

D gene: TRBD2
J gene: TRBJ2-5
clone size: .
V gene: TRBV7-6
CDR3 protein: CASSLGLAGGPQETQYF
CDR3 DNA: TGTGCCAGCAGCCTCGGACTAGCGGGGGGGCCTCAAGAGACCCAGTACTTC

D gene: TRBD2
J gene: TRBJ2-1
clone size: few
V gene: TRBV7-9
CDR3 protein: CASSSETAGLNNEQFF
CDR3 DNA: TGTGCCAGCAGCTCCGAGACAGCGGGATTAAACAATGAGCAGTTCTTC

D gene: TRBD2
J gene: TRBJ2-3
clone size: .
V gene: TRBV6-5
CDR3 protein: CASSYGETSGTDTQYF
CDR3 DNA: TGTGCCAGCAGTTACGGAGAGACTAGCGGAACAGATACGCAGTATTTT

D gene: TRBD2
J gene: TRBJ2-1
clone size: .
V gene: TRBV13
CDR3 protein: CASSSHLAGGPIVYSYNEQFF
CDR3 DNA: TGTGCCAGCAGCTCCCATTTAGCGGGGGGACCTATAGTCTACTCCTACAATGAGCAGTTCTTC

D gene: TRBD1
J gene: TRBJ2-5
clone size: .
V gene: TRBV19
CDR3 protein: CASTFSGGGETQYF
CDR3 DNA: TGTGCCAGTACATTCTCAGGGGGCGGTGAGACCCAGTACTTC